This T cell receptor beta chain was identified in a study of cytomegalovirus exposure and HLA in healthy donors. Germline CDR1 reads WSHSY; CDR2 reads SAAADI. The germline V and J ends were trimmed by 7 bases and 4 bases, with 11 bases remaining between them. The length of the CDR3 is 13 residues. Primers for the PCR totalled 60 Vbeta and 13 Jbeta. Clones were sequenced by immunoSEQ multiplex PCR, and TCRdb holds only the in-frame ones, with some missing. The table includes 100,000 to 150,000 clones, around 83% detected once. The sample comprised PBMCs. This sequence joins TRBV10-2 and TRBJ1-5; weak D call: TRBD1 (5 bases). This TCR derives from a middle-aged man in good health and CMV-seronegative. The CDR3 DNA is TGCGCCAGCACCGGGACTCTTAATCAGCCCCAGCATTTT. This gives the protein CASTGTLNQPQHF.